This entry is about one TCR beta chain. These data originate in a study of neurological immune-mediated disorders. This CDR3 is built from 15 residues. Germline V gene sequence: CDR1 SGDLS, CDR2 YYNGEE. Trimming cost V 5 bases and J 1 base; bases outside gene matches: 7. TCRdb ran MiXCR on the 5' RACE reads and lists one entry per CDR3 protein. Of 20,000 to 25,000 distinct CDR3 sequences in the sample, roughly 14% were seen once. This receptor was taken from a female donor with HTLV-1-associated myelopathy (HAM/TSP). What was sequenced was PBMCs. J is TRBJ2-7 and V is TRBV9; 9 nucleotides agree with TRBD2. In DNA form, the CDR3 reads TGTGCCAGCAGTGCCGGCGGGGGGGCTTCCTACGAGCAGTACTTC. This encodes CASSAGGGASYEQYF. The full variable domain, with the rest looked up from reference TRBV9 and TRBJ2-7, is DSGVTQTPKHLITATGQRVTLRCSPRSGDLSVYWYQQSLDQGLQFLIQYYNGEERAKGNILERFSAQQFPDLHSELNLSSLELGDSALYFCASSAGGGASYEQYFGPGTRLTVT.